This TCR beta chain emerged from a study of blood T cell repertoires in COVID-19. Study-wide background: Italy, Spain and the United States were the sources of the convalescent and acute COVID-19 samples. The cDNA or gDNA used as material had been derived from T cells, B-cell-depleted T cells, or PBMCs.

Original processing methods: Scientists estimated how many nucleated cells there were by amplifying reference gene primers. Only in-frame clones appear in the TCRdb table, and some are missing; sequencing was by immunoSEQ multiplex PCR. The DNA was the basis for D and trimming; V, J and clone size are from that table. The sample shows about 170,000 clones, 85% to 95% of them seen only once. The sequence derives from a man aged 45-60 years with acute or convalescent COVID-19. The specimen sequenced was peripheral blood.

DNA of the CDR3: TGTGCCAGCAGTTTAGGTACAGGGTGGAGTCAGCCCCAGCATTTT. It encodes CASSLGTGWSQPQHF. This chain connects TRBV28 to TRBJ1-5; possible D gene TRBD1, 6 bases. Germline V gives CDR1 MDHEN, CDR2 SYDVKM. The germline V and J ends were trimmed by 2 bases and 6 bases, with 14 bases remaining between them. The CDR3 has 15 amino acids. The complete variable domain, with remaining parts taken from reference TRBV28 and TRBJ1-5, reads DVKVTQSSRYLVKRTGEKVFLECVQDMDHENMFWYRQDPGLGLRLIYFSYDVKMKEKGDIPEGYSVSREKKERFSLILESASTNQTSMYLCASSLGTGWSQPQHFGDGTRLSIL.